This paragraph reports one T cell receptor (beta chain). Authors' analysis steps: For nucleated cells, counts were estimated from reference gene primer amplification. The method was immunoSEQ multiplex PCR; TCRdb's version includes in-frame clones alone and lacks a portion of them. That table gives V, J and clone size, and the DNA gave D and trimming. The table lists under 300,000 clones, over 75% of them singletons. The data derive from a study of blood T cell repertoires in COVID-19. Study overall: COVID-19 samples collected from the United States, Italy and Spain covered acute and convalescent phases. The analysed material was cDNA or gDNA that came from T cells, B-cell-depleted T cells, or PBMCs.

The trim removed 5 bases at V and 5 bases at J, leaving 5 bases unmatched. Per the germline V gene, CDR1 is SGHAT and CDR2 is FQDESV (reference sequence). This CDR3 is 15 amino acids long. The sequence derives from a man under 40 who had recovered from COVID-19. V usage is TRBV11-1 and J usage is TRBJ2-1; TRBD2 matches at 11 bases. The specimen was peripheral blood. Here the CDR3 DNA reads TGTGCCAGCAGCCCCGGGACTAGCGGAAACAATGAGCAGTTCTTC. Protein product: CASSPGTSGNNEQFF. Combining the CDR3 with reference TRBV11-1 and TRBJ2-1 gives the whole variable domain EAEVAQSPRYKITEKSQAVAFWCDPISGHATLYWYRQILGQGPELLVQFQDESVVDDSQLPKDRFSAERLKGVDSTLKIQPAELGDSAMYLCASSPGTSGNNEQFFGPGTRLTVL.